This T cell receptor (beta chain) was sequenced in a study of Ad26.COV2.S vaccination and SARS-CoV-2 variants. Study as a whole: Once or twice, 56 days apart, Ad26.COV2.S was delivered intramuscularly.

As regards this clone: The antigen is not known.

Study-wide findings and caveats: Vaccine recipients had higher spike-specific TCR breadth than placebo recipients. Vaccine and placebo recipients had comparable breadth of non-spike TCRs.

CDR1 is SGHTA, CDR2 FQGTGA, per germline. This CDR3 contains 15 residues. The V gene lost 1 base and the J gene lost 10 bases, with 19 bases spanning the gap. TCRdb's copy holds only in-frame clones and misses some; the assay was immunoSEQ multiplex PCR. The sample holds roughly 300,000 clones; less than 90% are singletons and the top ten take around 6.4%. The treatment here: 19 received Ad26.COV2.S at low or high dose, single or two shots; five or six received placebo; per-sample allocation not given. Each sample was drawn 63 days after the first injection (of vaccine or placebo). Vaccination used an Ad26 vector expressing Wuhan-strain SARS-CoV-2 spike.

The sequence was collected from a person between 18 and 65 years old who received the Ad26.COV2.S COVID-19 vaccine or a placebo. The chain combines TRBV7-3 with TRBJ1-2, with D maybe TRBD1 (5 bases). The material sequenced was peripheral blood, taken in a trial of Ad26.COV2.S vaccine versus placebo. The CDR3 loop is CASSLNIWDPLAYTF. The CDR3 DNA is TGTGCCAGCAGCTTAAATATTTGGGACCCCTTGGCCTACACCTTC.